These T cell receptor beta chains were read from a single sample in a study of cytomegalovirus exposure and HLA in healthy donors. Method: immunoSEQ multiplex PCR; TCRdb's copy keeps in-frame clones and lacks some. Among some 190,000 clones, 80% to 90% were seen once, and the ten largest hold 1.5% to 2%. The sequencing input was PBMCs. These TCRs come from a middle-aged man in good health and CMV-seropositive. Each CDR3 is given with its conserved first and last residue. D genes are given only for firm matches. Part of the rows lack a size; the others show once, few, many or a class for expanded clones.

clone_size: -
v_call: TRBV18
j_call: TRBJ1-1
d_call: -
cdr3_aa: CASSPSSGTEAFF
cdr3_nt: TGTGCCAGCTCACCTTCTTCGGGCACTGAAGCTTTCTTT

clone_size: -
v_call: TRBV5-1
j_call: TRBJ1-1
d_call: -
cdr3_aa: CASSFQVNTEAFF
cdr3_nt: TGCGCCAGCAGCTTTCAGGTGAACACTGAAGCTTTCTTT

clone_size: few
v_call: TRBV6-1
j_call: TRBJ1-5
d_call: TRBD1
cdr3_aa: CASNKQGSEPQHF
cdr3_nt: TGTGCCAGCAACAAACAGGGGAGCGAGCCCCAGCATTTT

clone_size: -
v_call: TRBV5-1
j_call: TRBJ2-2
d_call: -
cdr3_aa: CASSPHRDSNTGELFF
cdr3_nt: TGCGCCAGCAGCCCACACCGGGACTCGAACACCGGGGAGCTGTTTTTT

clone_size: -
v_call: TRBV5-4
j_call: TRBJ2-3
d_call: TRBD1
cdr3_aa: CASSWGQSTDTQYF
cdr3_nt: TGTGCCAGCAGCTGGGGACAGAGCACAGATACGCAGTATTTT

clone_size: -
v_call: TRBV5-6
j_call: TRBJ2-3
d_call: -
cdr3_aa: CASSHPRGSSRDTQYF
cdr3_nt: TGTGCCAGCAGCCACCCCCGTGGTAGCTCGAGAGATACGCAGTATTTT

clone_size: -
v_call: TRBV5-5
j_call: TRBJ2-7
d_call: TRBD1
cdr3_aa: CASSLDRGRREQYF
cdr3_nt: TGTGCCAGCAGCTTGGACAGGGGGCGCAGGGAGCAGTACTTC

clone_size: -
v_call: TRBV7-9
j_call: TRBJ2-5
d_call: -
cdr3_aa: CASSLGTVTWGTQYF
cdr3_nt: TGTGCCAGCAGCTTAGGGACAGTTACCTGGGGGACCCAGTACTTC

clone_size: once
v_call: TRBV21-1
j_call: TRBJ2-4
d_call: -
cdr3_aa: CASSKGTGELLAKNIQYF
cdr3_nt: TGTGCCAGCAGCAAAGGGACAGGCGAACTGTTAGCCAAAAACATTCAGTACTTC

clone_size: -
v_call: TRBV2
j_call: TRBJ1-1
d_call: TRBD1
cdr3_aa: CASRDRGPSAFF
cdr3_nt: TGTGCCAGCAGGGACAGGGGCCCCTCGGCTTTCTTT

clone_size: -
v_call: TRBV5-1
j_call: TRBJ1-1
d_call: TRBD1
cdr3_aa: CASSMEKGDRVNTEAFF
cdr3_nt: TGCGCCAGCAGTATGGAAAAAGGTGACAGGGTGAACACTGAAGCTTTCTTT

clone_size: -
v_call: TRBV28
j_call: TRBJ1-5
d_call: -
cdr3_aa: CASSLGRASNQPQHF
cdr3_nt: TGTGCCAGCAGTTTAGGCAGGGCAAGCAATCAGCCCCAGCATTTT

clone_size: few
v_call: TRBV27
j_call: TRBJ2-1
d_call: TRBD2
cdr3_aa: CASSLARLAGAESEQFF
cdr3_nt: TGTGCCAGCAGTTTAGCGCGGCTAGCGGGAGCAGAGAGTGAGCAGTTCTTC

clone_size: -
v_call: TRBV5-8
j_call: TRBJ2-7
d_call: -
cdr3_aa: CASLRVPFYEQYF
cdr3_nt: TGTGCCAGCTTGAGGGTCCCGTTCTACGAGCAGTACTTC

clone_size: -
v_call: TRBV9
j_call: TRBJ1-2
d_call: TRBD1
cdr3_aa: CASSVGEGQVNYGYTF
cdr3_nt: TGTGCCAGCAGCGTAGGAGAGGGACAGGTGAACTATGGCTACACCTTC

clone_size: -
v_call: TRBV11-3
j_call: TRBJ2-1
d_call: -
cdr3_aa: CASSLASWSYNEQFF
cdr3_nt: TGTGCCAGCAGCTTGGCTAGCTGGTCCTACAATGAGCAGTTCTTC

clone_size: -
v_call: TRBV7-8
j_call: TRBJ2-4
d_call: TRBD1
cdr3_aa: CASSLGTGENIQYF
cdr3_nt: TGTGCCAGCAGCTTAGGGACAGGGGAAAACATTCAGTACTTC

clone_size: -
v_call: TRBV12-5
j_call: TRBJ1-1
d_call: -
cdr3_aa: CASGLSLGRAEAFF
cdr3_nt: TGTGCTAGTGGTTTGTCTCTGGGGAGGGCTGAAGCTTTCTTT

clone_size: -
v_call: TRBV7-2
j_call: TRBJ1-6
d_call: -
cdr3_aa: CASSFDSLIQDLHF
cdr3_nt: TGTGCCAGCAGCTTTGATAGTCTAATTCAAGACCTCCACTTT

clone_size: -
v_call: TRBV18
j_call: TRBJ2-3
d_call: -
cdr3_aa: CASSPRTGGSTDTQYF
cdr3_nt: TGTGCCAGCTCACCTCGGACAGGAGGGAGCACAGATACGCAGTATTTT

clone_size: -
v_call: TRBV28
j_call: TRBJ1-4
d_call: -
cdr3_aa: CASSLRLEKLFF
cdr3_nt: TGTGCCAGCAGCCTCCGACTGGAAAAACTGTTTTTT

clone_size: -
v_call: TRBV5-4
j_call: TRBJ2-7
d_call: -
cdr3_aa: CASSLEDSSYEQYF
cdr3_nt: TGTGCCAGCAGCTTGGAGGACAGTTCCTACGAGCAGTACTTC